This TCR beta chain is from a study of blood T cell repertoires in COVID-19. Study details: Sites across the United States, Italy and Spain contributed samples from acute and convalescent COVID-19. Sources were T cells, B-cell-depleted T cells, or PBMCs; the material itself was cDNA or gDNA.

The germline V gene has CDR1 SQVTM and CDR2 ANQGSEA. Trimming at V came to 5 bases and at J to 1 base, leaving 7 bases not matched to a gene. The CDR3 covers 15 residues. Authors' data handling: The assay estimated nucleated cells by amplifying reference gene primers. The protocol was immunoSEQ multiplex PCR, while the TCRdb copy is restricted to in-frame clones and leaves out a portion. V, J and clone size are taken as reported in that table, and D and trimming were inferred from the DNA itself. This sample has 300,000 or so clones, with around 90% found just once. Sequenced input: peripheral blood. The clonotype originates from a man aged 50 to 59 with active or convalescent COVID-19. The chain uses TRBV29-1 and TRBJ2-5; 10 nucleotides match TRBD2. In nucleotides, the CDR3 is TGCAGCGTTTGGATACTAGCGGGAACCCAAGAGACCCAGTACTTC. Protein sequence: CSVWILAGTQETQYF.